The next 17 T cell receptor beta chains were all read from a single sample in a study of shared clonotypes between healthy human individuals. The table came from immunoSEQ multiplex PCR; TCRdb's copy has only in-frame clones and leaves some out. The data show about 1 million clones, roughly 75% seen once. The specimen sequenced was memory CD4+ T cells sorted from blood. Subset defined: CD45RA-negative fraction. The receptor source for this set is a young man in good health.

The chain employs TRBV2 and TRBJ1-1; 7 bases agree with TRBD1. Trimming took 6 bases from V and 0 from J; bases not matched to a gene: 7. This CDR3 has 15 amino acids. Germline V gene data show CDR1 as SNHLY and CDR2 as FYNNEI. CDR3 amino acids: CASRPDRAMNTEAFF. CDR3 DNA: TGTGCCAGCAGGCCCGACAGGGCCATGAACACTGAAGCTTTCTTT.

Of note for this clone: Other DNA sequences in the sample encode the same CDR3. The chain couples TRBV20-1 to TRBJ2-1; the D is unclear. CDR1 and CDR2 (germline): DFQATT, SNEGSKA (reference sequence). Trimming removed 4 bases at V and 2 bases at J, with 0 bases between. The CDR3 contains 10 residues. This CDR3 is CSATYNEQFF. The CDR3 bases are TGCAGTGCTACCTACAATGAGCAGTTCTTC.

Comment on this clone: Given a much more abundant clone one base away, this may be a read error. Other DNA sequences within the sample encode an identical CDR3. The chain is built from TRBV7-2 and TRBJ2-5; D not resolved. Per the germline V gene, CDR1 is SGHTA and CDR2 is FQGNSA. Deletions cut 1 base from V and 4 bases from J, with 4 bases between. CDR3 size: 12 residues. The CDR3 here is CASSLVGETQYF. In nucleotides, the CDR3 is TGTGCCAGCAGCTTAGTAGGAGAGACCCAGTACTTC.

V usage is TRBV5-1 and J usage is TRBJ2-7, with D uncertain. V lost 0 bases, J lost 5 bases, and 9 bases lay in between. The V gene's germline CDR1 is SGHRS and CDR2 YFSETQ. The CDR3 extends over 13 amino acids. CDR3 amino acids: CASSLVQSNEQYF. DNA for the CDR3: TGCGCCAGCAGCTTGGTTCAAAGTAACGAGCAGTACTTC.

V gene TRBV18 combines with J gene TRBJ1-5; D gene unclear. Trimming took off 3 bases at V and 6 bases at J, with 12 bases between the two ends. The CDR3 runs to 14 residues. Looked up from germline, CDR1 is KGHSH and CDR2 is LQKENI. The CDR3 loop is CASSPDVRPQPQHF. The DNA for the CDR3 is TGTGCCAGCTCACCGGACGTCCGGCCTCAGCCCCAGCATTTT. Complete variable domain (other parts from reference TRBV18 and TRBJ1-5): NAGVMQNPRHLVRRRGQEARLRCSPMKGHSHVYWYRQLPEEGLKFMVYLQKENIIDESGMPKERFSAEFPKEGPSILRIQQVVRGDSAAYFCASSPDVRPQPQHFGDGTRLSIL.

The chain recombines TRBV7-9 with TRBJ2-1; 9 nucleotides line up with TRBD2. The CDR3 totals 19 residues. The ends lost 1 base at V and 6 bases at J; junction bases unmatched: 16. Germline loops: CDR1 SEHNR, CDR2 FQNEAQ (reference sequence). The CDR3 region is CASSLVTPSGNLQFNEQFF. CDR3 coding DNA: TGTGCCAGCAGCTTAGTGACCCCTAGCGGGAATCTCCAATTCAATGAGCAGTTCTTC.

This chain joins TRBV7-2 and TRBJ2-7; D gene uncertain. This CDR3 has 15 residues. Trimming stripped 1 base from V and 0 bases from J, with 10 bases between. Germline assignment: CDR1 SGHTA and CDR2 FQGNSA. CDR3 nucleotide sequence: TGTGCCAGCAGCTTAGGATGGGCCCGCTCCTACGAGCAGTACTTC. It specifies CASSLGWARSYEQYF.

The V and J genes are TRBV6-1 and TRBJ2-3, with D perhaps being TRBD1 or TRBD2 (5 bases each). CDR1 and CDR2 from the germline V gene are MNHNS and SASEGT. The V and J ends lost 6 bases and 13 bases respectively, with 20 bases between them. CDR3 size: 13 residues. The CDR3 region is CASRLGLALQEYF. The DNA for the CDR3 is TGTGCCAGCAGATTGGGGCTAGCCCTCCAGGAGTATTTT.

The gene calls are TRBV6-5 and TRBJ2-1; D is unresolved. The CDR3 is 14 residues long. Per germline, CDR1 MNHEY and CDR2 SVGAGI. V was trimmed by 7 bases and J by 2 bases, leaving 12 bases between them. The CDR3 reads CASTADWTYNEQFF. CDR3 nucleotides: TGTGCCAGCACCGCGGATTGGACCTACAATGAGCAGTTCTTC.

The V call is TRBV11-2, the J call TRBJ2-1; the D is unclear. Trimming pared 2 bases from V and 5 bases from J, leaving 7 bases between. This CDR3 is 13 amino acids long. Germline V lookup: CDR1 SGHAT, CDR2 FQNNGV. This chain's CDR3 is CASSLIIDNEQFF. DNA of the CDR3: TGTGCCAGCAGCTTAATAATCGACAATGAGCAGTTCTTC.

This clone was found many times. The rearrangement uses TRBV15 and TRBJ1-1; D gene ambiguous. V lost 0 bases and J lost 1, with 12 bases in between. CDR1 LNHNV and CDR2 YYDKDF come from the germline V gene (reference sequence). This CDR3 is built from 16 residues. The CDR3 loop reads CATSREFNVRNTEAFF. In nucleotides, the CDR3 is TGTGCCACCAGCAGAGAATTTAACGTCAGGAACACTGAAGCTTTCTTT.

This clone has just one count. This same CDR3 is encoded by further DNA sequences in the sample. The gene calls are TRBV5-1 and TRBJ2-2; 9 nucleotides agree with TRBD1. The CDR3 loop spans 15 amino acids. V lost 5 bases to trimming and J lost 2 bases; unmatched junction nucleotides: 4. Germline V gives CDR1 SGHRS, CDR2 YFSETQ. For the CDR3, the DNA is TGCGCCAGCAGTAGGACAGGGGCCAACACCGGGGAGCTGTTTTTT. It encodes CASSRTGANTGELFF.

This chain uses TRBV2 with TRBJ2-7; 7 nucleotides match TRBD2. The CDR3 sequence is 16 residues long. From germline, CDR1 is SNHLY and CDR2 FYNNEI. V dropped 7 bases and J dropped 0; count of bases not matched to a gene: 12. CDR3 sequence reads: CASTLGGLGGSYEQYF. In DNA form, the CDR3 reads TGTGCCAGCACCCTTGGAGGACTAGGAGGCTCCTACGAGCAGTACTTC.

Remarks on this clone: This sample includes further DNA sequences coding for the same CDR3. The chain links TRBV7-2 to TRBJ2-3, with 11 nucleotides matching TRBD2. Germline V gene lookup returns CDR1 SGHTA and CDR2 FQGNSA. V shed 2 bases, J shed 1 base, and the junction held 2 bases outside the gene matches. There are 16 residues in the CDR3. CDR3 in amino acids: CASSLLAGGGTDTQYF. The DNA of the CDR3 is TGTGCCAGCAGCTTACTAGCGGGAGGCGGCACAGATACGCAGTATTTT.

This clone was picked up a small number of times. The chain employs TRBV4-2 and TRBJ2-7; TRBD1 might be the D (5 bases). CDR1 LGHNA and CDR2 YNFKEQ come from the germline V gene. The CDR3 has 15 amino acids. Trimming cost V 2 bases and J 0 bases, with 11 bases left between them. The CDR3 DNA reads TGTGCCAGCAGCCAATCATGGCAGGGCTCCTACGAGCAGTACTTC. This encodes CASSQSWQGSYEQYF.

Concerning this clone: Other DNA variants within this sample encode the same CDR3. The DNA for the CDR3 is TGTGCCAGCAGTTTAACGGGGGAGACCCAGTACTTC. Its protein product is CASSLTGETQYF. This chain links TRBV28 with TRBJ2-5, with D maybe TRBD2 (5 bases). Germline V CDR1 and CDR2: MDHEN, SYDVKM. With 2 bases removed from V and 5 bases from J, the gap between germline ends came to 6 bases. The CDR3 has 12 residues.

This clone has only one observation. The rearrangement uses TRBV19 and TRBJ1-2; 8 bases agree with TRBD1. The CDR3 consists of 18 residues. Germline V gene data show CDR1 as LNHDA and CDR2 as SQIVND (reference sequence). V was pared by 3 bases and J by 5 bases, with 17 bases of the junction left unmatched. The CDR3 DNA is TGTGCCAGTAGTATCAAGACAGGGGCCGAAAGGATCCCTTATGGCTACACCTTC. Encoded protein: CASSIKTGAERIPYGYTF.